This record concerns one T cell receptor (beta chain) sequence. Its antigen is unknown. The record originates from a study of shared clonotypes between healthy human individuals. General study points: Researchers sampled blood only, noting tissue repertoires likely differ.

CDR1 and CDR2 (germline): WSHSY, SAAADI. V shed 4 bases and J shed 6 bases, with 3 bases lying between them. The CDR3 spans 11 residues. It was CD45RO-negative cells, positively selected for CCR7, that made up naive CD8 cells, with terminally differentiated effector memory CD45RA+ cells excluded. Caucasian adults living in Nashville, Tennessee, provided all samples. The repertoire was sequenced with immunoSEQ multiplex PCR; TCRdb's copy has only in-frame clones and lacks some. The sample lists about 2.1 million clones, over 85% seen once, with 1.5% to 2% in the top ten. V and J are TRBV10-2 and TRBJ2-2, with D unresolved. Sequencing input: naive CD8+ T cells from PBMCs. The sequence was obtained from a man aged 18 to 29 in good health. Some clones in this sample may be carry-over from other donors' samples. DNA for the CDR3: TGCGCCAGCAGTGGGGCCGGGGAGCTGTTTTTT. Encoded protein: CASSGAGELFF.